Reported below is one T cell receptor beta chain. The antigen is undetermined. The record originates from a study of shared clonotypes between healthy human individuals. Background on the study: The study drew on a couple of women and a few men aged 18 to 49 as donors. Points from the study as a whole: Blood alone was sampled, and tissue repertoires likely differ.

Every immunoSEQ plate was one replicate of a subset's evenly spread DNA. Method: immunoSEQ multiplex PCR; TCRdb's copy keeps in-frame clones and lacks some. The table records more than 600,000 clones, about 91% of them present only once. The V and J ends lost 6 bases and 0 bases respectively, with 10 bases between them. CDR3 size: 14 residues. The V gene's germline CDR1 is LNHDA and CDR2 SQIVND (reference sequence). Terminally differentiated effector memory CD45RA+ cells were excluded from the naive CD8 cells, which were CD45RO-negative and positively selected for CCR7. This receptor was obtained from a man in his thirties or forties in good health. The chain employs TRBV19 and TRBJ2-3; D is perhaps TRBD2 (6 bases). The specimen sequenced was naive CD8+ T cells sorted from blood. This CDR3 is CASRPSDSTDTQYF. Here the CDR3 DNA reads TGTGCCAGTAGGCCTAGCGATAGCACAGATACGCAGTATTTT. The full variable domain, in which reference TRBV19 and TRBJ2-3 provide the parts outside the CDR3, is DGGITQSPKYLFRKEGQNVTLSCEQNLNHDAMYWYRQDPGQGLRLIYYSQIVNDFQKGDIAEGYSVSREKKESFPLTVTSAQKNPTAFYLCASRPSDSTDTQYFGPGTRLTVL.